Given below is one T cell receptor beta chain in context. What it recognizes is unknown. These data come from a study of OX40 agonist ivuxolimab in advanced cancers. General study points: CD8+ T cells (on average) carried more expanded clones than CD4+ T cells. CD4+ and CD8+ blood T cells expanded clonally by week 6 at 0.1 to 3.0 mg/kg.

Germline V gives CDR1 SGDLS, CDR2 YYNGEE. The CDR3 length is 15 residues. Trimming stripped 3 bases from V and 3 bases from J, with 12 bases between. Only in-frame clones appear in the TCRdb table, and some are missing; sequencing was by immunoSEQ multiplex PCR. Here the sample spans some 79,000 clones, approximately 88% being singletons. The origin of this receptor is an adult with an advanced solid tumor such as melanoma, head and neck, liver or kidney cancer. The sequencing here drew on CD4+ or CD8+ T cells sorted from blood, taken in a trial of the OX40 agonist ivuxolimab. The rearrangement uses TRBV9 and TRBJ1-4; D is uncertain. This CDR3 reads CASSASVTPNEKLFF. CDR3 nucleotide sequence: TGTGCCAGCAGCGCGTCTGTCACACCTAATGAAAAACTGTTTTTT.